These 18 T cell receptor beta chains share one sample of origin, sequenced in a study of OX40 agonist ivuxolimab in advanced cancers. Library construction relied on the immunoSEQ multiplex PCR assay. TCRdb stores this immuneACCESS table with in-frame sequences only. Part of the clones is absent; in the studies checked, under half of the shortfall reflects unresolved V genes, and no reason is known for the rest. The sample table records 45,000 to 50,000 clones; 70% to 90% of these occur just once. The ten biggest clones cover roughly 10% of the sample. This material consisted of CD4+ or CD8+ T cells sorted from blood, taken in a trial of the OX40 agonist ivuxolimab. The receptors come from an adult with an advanced solid tumor such as melanoma, head and neck, liver or kidney cancer.

The genes are TRBV19 and TRBJ1-1; D gene ambiguous. Trimming took off 4 bases at V and 4 bases at J, with 16 bases between the two ends. In germline, CDR1 is LNHDA, CDR2 SQIVND (reference sequence). The CDR3 runs 15 residues. The CDR3 DNA is TGTGCCAGTAGTAAGGGAGGGATGGACGGCACTGAAGCTTTCTTT. It specifies CASSKGGMDGTEAFF.

The rearrangement links TRBV4-1 to TRBJ1-1; D not certain. Germline CDR1 is MGHRA and CDR2 is YSYEKL. The V end lost 4 bases, the J end lost 1 base, and 10 bases lay between the germline ends. The length of the CDR3 is 14 residues. The CDR3 nucleotides read TGCGCCAGCAGCCGAACTACAGCGAACACTGAAGCTTTCTTT. This codes for CASSRTTANTEAFF.

This clone showed up just once. The chain is built from TRBV2 and TRBJ2-3; 8 nucleotides agree with TRBD1. This CDR3 spans 16 amino acids. The V gene's germline CDR1 is SNHLY and CDR2 FYNNEI. Trimming removed 2 bases from V and 2 bases from J; junction bases left unmatched: 6. As DNA, the CDR3 is TGTGCCAGCAGTGAAACTCGGGACAGGATCACAGATACGCAGTATTTT. Its translation: CASSETRDRITDTQYF.

This clone was seen a handful of times. The V gene is TRBV5-6, the J gene TRBJ1-1; no clear D. The germline CDR1 and CDR2 sequences are SGHDT and YYEEEE. V dropped 1 base and J dropped 6 bases, with 7 bases sitting between them. The CDR3 has 12 amino acids. CDR3: CASSLTRAEAFF. CDR3 sequence (DNA): TGTGCCAGCAGCTTGACTCGGGCTGAAGCTTTCTTT.

V gene TRBV4-2 combines with J gene TRBJ1-4, with 9 bases fitting TRBD1. Germline trimming cut 0 bases from V and 8 bases from J; bases unmatched to any gene: 4. The CDR3 runs to 15 residues. The germline gives CDR1 LGHNA, CDR2 YNFKEQ. The CDR3 protein is CASSQDGQGREKLFF. CDR3 bases: TGTGCCAGCAGCCAAGATGGACAGGGGAGGGAAAAACTGTTTTTT.

CDR3 amino acids: CASSLISSGVGIGEQYF. The CDR3 DNA is TGTGCCAGCTCCCTTATAAGTAGCGGGGTGGGCATAGGGGAGCAGTACTTC. V is TRBV27 and J is TRBJ2-7, with 8 nucleotides matching TRBD2. The CDR3 length is 17 residues. The V and J ends lost 8 bases and 7 bases, in that order; junction bases with no gene match: 22. Germline CDR1 and CDR2: MNHEY and SMNVEV (reference sequence).

The rearrangement uses TRBV7-9 and TRBJ1-3; tentative D call: TRBD1 (6 bases). The V end was cut by 8 bases, the J end by 0 bases, with 20 bases between. This CDR3 has 17 amino acids. Germline V CDR1 and CDR2: SEHNR, FQNEAQ (reference sequence). This CDR3 is CASPGEAGASSGNTIYF. CDR3 nucleotides: TGTGCCAGCCCCGGGGAGGCAGGGGCCAGCTCTGGAAACACCATATATTTT.

The chain has TRBV4-3 and TRBJ2-1; D may match TRBD1 or TRBD2 (5 bases each). Per germline, CDR1 LGHNA and CDR2 YSLEER. The CDR3 spans 15 residues. V lost 2 bases to trimming and J lost 9 bases, with 17 bases between them. The CDR3 sequence is CASSQHEGPLIEQFF. In nucleotides, the CDR3 is TGCGCCAGCAGCCAACACGAGGGACCACTCATTGAGCAGTTCTTC.

CDR3 protein: CASSPGSVTGELFF. The CDR3, as DNA: TGCGCCAGCAGCCCGGGGTCGGTCACCGGGGAGCTGTTTTTT. The chain recombines TRBV4-3 with TRBJ2-2, with D perhaps TRBD2 (5 bases). This CDR3 has 14 residues. Germline CDR1 LGHNA, CDR2 YSLEER. V lost 4 bases, J lost 4 bases, and 10 bases lay in between.

V gene TRBV6-5 combines with J gene TRBJ2-1, with a possible D match to TRBD1 (5 bases). V lost 2 bases and J 4 bases, leaving 12 bases between the germline ends. This CDR3 has 15 residues. Germline values: CDR1 MNHEY, CDR2 SVGAGI. This CDR3 reads CASSYGAALYNEQFF. CDR3 DNA: TGTGCCAGCAGTTACGGGGCAGCCCTGTACAATGAGCAGTTCTTC.

V gene TRBV27 combines with J gene TRBJ1-4; no definite D call. The CDR3 is 13 residues long. The ends were cut back, 10 bases at V and 8 bases at J, with 17 bases in the middle. Per germline, CDR1 MNHEY and CDR2 SMNVEV (reference sequence). The CDR3 spells CAIRAADNEKLFF. CDR3 in DNA: TGTGCCATAAGGGCGGCTGACAACGAAAAACTGTTTTTT.

This chain uses TRBV11-3 with TRBJ2-7; 10 bases align to TRBD2. Trimming cost V 2 bases and J 3 bases; bases outside gene matches: 10. The CDR3 has 17 amino acids. The germline gives CDR1 SGHNT, CDR2 YENEEA. The CDR3 bases are TGTGCCAGCAGCTTATTGGCTAGCGGGAGAAGAAGCTACGAGCAGTACTTC. Translated, it gives CASSLLASGRRSYEQYF.

V is TRBV30 and J is TRBJ2-5, with TRBD2 matching 8 bases. The germline V gene encodes CDR1 GTSNPN and CDR2 SVGIG (reference sequence). V shed 4 bases, J shed 4 bases, and the junction held 5 bases outside the gene matches. CDR3 length: 13 amino acids. CDR3 sequence: CAWIAGGLETQYF. CDR3 bases: TGTGCCTGGATTGCGGGGGGACTAGAGACCCAGTACTTC. The whole variable domain, remainder taken from reference TRBV30 and TRBJ2-5, is SQTIHQWPATLVQPVGSPLSLECTVEGTSNPNLYWYRQAAGRGLQLLFYSVGIGQISSEVPQNLSASRPQDRQFILSSKKLLLSDSGFYLCAWIAGGLETQYFGPGTRLLVL.

This clone was recorded once. J is TRBJ2-2 and V is TRBV19, with D possibly TRBD1 on 6 matching bases. Per germline, CDR1 LNHDA and CDR2 SQIVND (reference sequence). CDR3 length equals 13 residues. Trimming cost V 5 bases and J 10 bases, with 14 bases left between them. The CDR3 DNA is TGTGCCAGTAGTCCCCAGGGGCCTAAGGAGCTGTTTTTT. Its translation: CASSPQGPKELFF.

The chain couples TRBV30 to TRBJ1-3; D remains unclear. The CDR3 has 12 residues. Trimming pared 7 bases from V and 2 bases from J, leaving 9 bases between. Germline V gene sequence: CDR1 GTSNPN, CDR2 SVGIG (reference sequence). CDR3 sequence: CAFPTAGNTIYF. The CDR3 DNA sequence: TGTGCCTTTCCGACCGCTGGAAACACCATATATTTT. Full variable domain (missing parts from reference TRBV30 and TRBJ1-3): SQTIHQWPATLVQPVGSPLSLECTVEGTSNPNLYWYRQAAGRGLQLLFYSVGIGQISSEVPQNLSASRPQDRQFILSSKKLLLSDSGFYLCAFPTAGNTIYFGEGSWLTVV.

The chain is built from TRBV11-3 and TRBJ1-1, with D possibly TRBD1 on 5 matching bases. This CDR3 is 14 amino acids long. V was cut by 7 bases and J by 7 bases, with 19 bases left in between. CDR1 and CDR2 from the germline V gene are SGHNT and YENEEA. CDR3: CASTWGGSGDEAFF. In nucleotides, the CDR3 is TGTGCCAGCACCTGGGGGGGTTCCGGAGATGAAGCTTTCTTT.

The V and J genes are TRBV5-1 and TRBJ2-3; 10 bases line up with TRBD1. V gave up 4 bases and J gave up 2 bases; unmatched junction bases: 7. The CDR3 sequence is 16 residues long. CDR1 is SGHRS, CDR2 YFSETQ, per germline. DNA of the CDR3: TGCGCCAGCAGCCCTCCGGGACAGGGGCACACAGATACGCAGTATTTT. It specifies CASSPPGQGHTDTQYF.

This chain uses TRBV20-1 with TRBJ1-2; D ambiguous. Trimming stripped 6 bases from V and 5 bases from J, with 4 bases between. The CDR3 has 9 residues. Germline CDR1 is DFQATT and CDR2 is SNEGSKA (reference sequence). CDR3 in amino acids: CSATYGYTF. Here the CDR3 DNA reads TGCAGTGCCACATATGGCTACACCTTC.